The text below deals with one T cell receptor beta chain. The data derive from a study of shared clonotypes between healthy human individuals. Looking at the study overall: Three CD4 naive, three CD4 memory, two CD8 naive and one CD8 memory plate were used per donor.

Libraries were prepared by immunoSEQ multiplex PCR; TCRdb keeps only in-frame clonotypes and omits some of them. This table has some 630,000 clones, approximately 96% appearing once. This CDR3 comprises 14 residues. The V and J ends lost 0 bases and 7 bases respectively, with 9 bases between them. The germline V gene has CDR1 SGHDN and CDR2 FVKESK. Positively selected for CCR7, the CD45RO-negative cells used as naive CD8 cells excluded terminally differentiated effector memory CD45RA+ cells. Sequenced: naive CD8+ T cells sorted from blood. The TCR was taken from a young woman in good health. This chain connects TRBV14 to TRBJ2-2; D is ambiguous. In nucleotides, the CDR3 is TGTGCCAGCAGCCAAGATCTGGCCTTCGGGGAGCTGTTTTTT. Encoded protein: CASSQDLAFGELFF.